Each of the 10 T cell receptor beta chains below was sequenced from the same sample in a study of blood T cell repertoires in COVID-19. Sequenced by immunoSEQ multiplex PCR; TCRdb stores in-frame clones only, minus some. In the table there are over 85,000 clones, around four fifths of which are singletons. Sample: peripheral blood. These receptors all stem from a man aged 45 to 65 with acute or convalescent COVID-19.

This sequence joins TRBV9 and TRBJ2-3; D gene ambiguous. Germline CDR1 and CDR2: SGDLS and YYNGEE. The V and J ends lost 5 bases and 1 base respectively, with 5 bases between them. The CDR3 totals 12 residues. The CDR3, as DNA: TGTGCCAGCAGAGCCGGCACAGATACGCAGTATTTT. This encodes CASRAGTDTQYF.

This CDR3 is CASSSFLVDEQFF. The CDR3 bases are TGTGCCAGCAGTTCATTTTTAGTTGATGAGCAGTTCTTC. This chain links TRBV27 with TRBJ2-1; D is uncertain. The germline V and J ends were trimmed by 4 bases and 8 bases, with 12 bases remaining between them. Germline values: CDR1 MNHEY, CDR2 SMNVEV (reference sequence). CDR3 length equals 13 residues.

This chain uses TRBV6-2 or TRBV6-3 with TRBJ2-7; 12 bases line up with TRBD1. Losses at the gene ends were 4 bases for V and 3 bases for J; bases not matched to a gene: 10. The CDR3 sequence is 17 residues long. Germline V lookup: CDR1 MNHEY, CDR2 SVGEGT. The DNA for the CDR3 is TGTGCCAGCAGTTTCATGCTCGGGACAGGGGGCTTCTACGAGCAGTACTTC. Its protein is CASSFMLGTGGFYEQYF.

The chain uses TRBV5-6 and TRBJ2-7; 16 positions match TRBD2. Germline loops: CDR1 SGHDT, CDR2 YYEEEE. CDR3 length: 17 residues. After removal of 6 bases from V and 0 bases from J, the junction contained 6 bases not matched to a gene. CDR3 DNA sequence: TGTGCCAGCACTGGGACTAGCGGGAGGGCCATCTCCTACGAGCAGTACTTC. This codes for CASTGTSGRAISYEQYF.

This rearrangement joins TRBV11-2 to TRBJ2-3; TRBD2 matches at 8 bases. The CDR3 has 15 amino acids. The germline V gene has CDR1 SGHAT and CDR2 FQNNGV. V trimming: 2 bases; J trimming: 5 bases; junction bases outside the gene matches: 6. As DNA, the CDR3 is TGTGCCAGCAGCTTATCGGGGGGGAAGGGAGATACGCAGTATTTT. Translation: CASSLSGGKGDTQYF.

V is TRBV4-1 and J is TRBJ2-5; TRBD2 matches at 9 bases. This CDR3 region has 17 residues. Germline CDR1 reads MGHRA; CDR2 reads YSYEKL. V trimming: 3 bases; J trimming: 5 bases; junction bases outside the gene matches: 13. CDR3 loop: CASSHNYGSGSSETQYF. The CDR3 DNA sequence: TGCGCCAGCAGCCACAACTATGGTAGCGGGAGCAGTGAGACCCAGTACTTC.

The V gene is TRBV5-6, the J gene TRBJ2-1; 9 bases fit TRBD2. The ends lost 3 bases at V and 4 bases at J; junction bases unmatched: 5. The CDR3 contains 15 residues. Germline V gene data show CDR1 as SGHDT and CDR2 as YYEEEE. CDR3 DNA sequence: TGTGCCAGCAGCTATGGACTAGCGCCGTACAATGAGCAGTTCTTC. Protein sequence: CASSYGLAPYNEQFF.

This clone has only one observation. The chain combines TRBV21-1 with TRBJ2-2; TRBD2, as called in the table, went unchecked against the DNA. TRBV21-1 is a pseudogene locus. This CDR3 has 16 residues. The CDR3 region has the DNA TGTGCCAGCAGCAAAGAGGGACTAGCGGACACCGGGGAGCTGTTTTTT. Protein sequence: CASSKEGLADTGELFF.

In its sample, this clone was seen a few times. This rearrangement joins TRBV7-3 to TRBJ2-5; no clear D gene. Germline V CDR1 and CDR2: SGHTA, FQGTGA. This CDR3 is 13 amino acids long. Trimming left V 1 base short and J 3 bases short, with 6 bases between. The CDR3 DNA is TGTGCCAGCAGCTTAATGGGCGAAGAGACCCAGTACTTC. Amino acids: CASSLMGEETQYF.

The chain uses TRBV19 and TRBJ2-6; D gene uncertain. The CDR3 runs 16 residues. Trimming cost V 2 bases and J 4 bases, with 12 bases left between them. CDR1 LNHDA and CDR2 SQIVND come from the germline V gene (reference sequence). Written as DNA, the CDR3 is TGTGCCAGTAGTATACTCCCTATCTCAGGGGCCAACGTCCTGACTTTC. Protein product: CASSILPISGANVLTF.